The source of this T cell receptor beta chain is a study of OX40 agonist ivuxolimab in advanced cancers. The data were produced by immunoSEQ multiplex PCR, yet TCRdb's version contains in-frame clones alone and is incomplete. Here the sample spans over 75,000 clones, more than 80% being singletons. Study results and limitations: The work left the antigen specificity of expanded peripheral T cells undetermined. Circulating CD4+ and CD8+ T cells showed clonal expansion by week 6 at 0.1 to 3.0 mg/kg.

Trimming shortened V by 7 bases and J by 1 base, and 10 bases separated the two germline ends. Germline values: CDR1 MNHEY, CDR2 SVGAGI. The CDR3 consists of 13 residues. In its sample, this clone was seen once. Its antigen remains unidentified. This sequence was found in an adult with an advanced solid tumor such as melanoma, head and neck, liver or kidney cancer. The source material was CD4+ or CD8+ T cells sorted from blood, sampled in a trial of the OX40 agonist ivuxolimab. This chain uses TRBV6-5 with TRBJ1-1; D gene uncertain. CDR3 amino acids: CASTGGRNTEAFF. Here the CDR3 DNA reads TGTGCCAGCACTGGAGGCAGGAACACTGAAGCTTTCTTT.